The clone carrying this T cell receptor beta chain has ten or more counts. Its antigen is as yet unknown. This sample stems from a study of neurological immune-mediated disorders. Study findings and constraints: Among expanded clones, no CDR3 amino acid sequences were shared across subjects, a pattern suggesting private repertoires in all groups.

CDR1 and CDR2 from the germline V gene are SGHRS and YFSETQ. CDR3 length: 15 residues. Trimming cost V 4 bases and J 6 bases, with 17 bases left between them. TCRdb itself ran the 5' RACE reads through MiXCR, one entry per CDR3 protein. The repertoire holds about 41,000 distinct CDR3 sequences, with about 13% as singletons. Unsorted libraries came from 2 million PBMCs stored at -80 °C. The sequence derives from a female donor in good health. The chain joins TRBV5-1 to TRBJ2-1; weak D call: TRBD2 (7 bases). The source material was PBMCs. The CDR3 region is CASSITDRGANEQFF. CDR3 DNA sequence: TGCGCCAGCAGCATAACGGACCGGGGGGCCAATGAGCAGTTCTTC.